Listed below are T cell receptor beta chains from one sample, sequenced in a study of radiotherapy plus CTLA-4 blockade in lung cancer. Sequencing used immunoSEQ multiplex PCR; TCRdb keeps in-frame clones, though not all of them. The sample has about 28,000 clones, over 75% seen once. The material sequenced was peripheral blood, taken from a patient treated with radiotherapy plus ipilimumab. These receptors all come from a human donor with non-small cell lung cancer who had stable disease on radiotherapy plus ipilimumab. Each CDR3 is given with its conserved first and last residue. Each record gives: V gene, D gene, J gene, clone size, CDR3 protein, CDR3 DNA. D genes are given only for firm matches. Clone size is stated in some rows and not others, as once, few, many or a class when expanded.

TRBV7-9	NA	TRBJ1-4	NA	CASSSYRDEKLFF	TGTGCCAGCAGCAGTTACAGGGACGAAAAACTGTTTTTT
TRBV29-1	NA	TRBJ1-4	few	CSVPGATNEKLFF	TGCAGCGTCCCCGGGGCAACTAATGAAAAACTGTTTTTT
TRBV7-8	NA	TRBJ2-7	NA	CASSLDRAYEQYF	TGTGCCAGCAGCTTAGACAGGGCCTACGAGCAGTACTTC
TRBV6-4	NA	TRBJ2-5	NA	CASTERPGETQYF	TGTGCCAGCACCGAAAGGCCCGGGGAGACCCAGTACTTC
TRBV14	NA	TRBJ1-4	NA	CASSQNSEKLFF	TGTGCCAGCAGCCAGAACTCGGAAAAACTGTTTTTT
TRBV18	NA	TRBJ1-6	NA	CASSPGMDSPLHF	TGTGCCAGCTCACCAGGGATGGATTCACCCCTCCACTTT
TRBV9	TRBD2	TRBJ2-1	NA	CASSVSGGASNEQFF	TGTGCCAGCAGCGTGAGCGGGGGGGCAAGTAATGAGCAGTTCTTC
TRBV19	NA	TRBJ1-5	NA	CASSIALQAVNQPQHF	TGTGCCAGTAGTATAGCACTGCAGGCCGTCAATCAGCCCCAGCATTTT
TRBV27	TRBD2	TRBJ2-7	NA	CASSLTGGREQYF	TGTGCCAGCAGTTTAACGGGGGGTCGCGAGCAGTACTTC
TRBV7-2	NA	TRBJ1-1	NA	CASSWRTEAFF	TGTGCCAGCAGCTGGCGAACTGAAGCTTTCTTT
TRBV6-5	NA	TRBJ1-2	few	CASSYSKTANYGYTF	TGTGCCAGCAGTTACTCGAAAACAGCTAACTATGGCTACACCTTC
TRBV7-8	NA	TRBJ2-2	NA	CASSLVIGQNTGELFF	TGTGCCAGCAGCTTAGTCATAGGACAGAACACCGGGGAGCTGTTTTTT
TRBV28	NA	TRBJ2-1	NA	CASSRQGGVNQQFF	TGTGCCAGCAGCAGACAGGGAGGGGTCAATCAGCAGTTCTTC
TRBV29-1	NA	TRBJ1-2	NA	CSVAADSPNYGYTF	TGCAGCGTTGCCGCGGACAGCCCTAACTATGGCTACACCTTC
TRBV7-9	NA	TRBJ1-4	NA	CASSPLNAKELFF	TGTGCCAGCAGCCCCCTAAACGCGAAGGAACTGTTTTTT
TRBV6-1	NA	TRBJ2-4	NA	CASWELAKNIQYF	TGTGCCAGCTGGGAACTAGCCAAAAACATTCAGTACTTC
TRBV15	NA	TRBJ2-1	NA	CATSPTKGLPSSYNEQFF	TGTGCCACCAGTCCAACAAAGGGGCTTCCGAGCTCCTACAATGAGCAGTTCTTC
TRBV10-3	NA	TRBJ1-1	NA	CAIRPGRWGDTEAFF	TGTGCCATCAGACCGGGACGGTGGGGGGACACTGAAGCTTTCTTT
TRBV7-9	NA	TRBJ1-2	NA	CASSYVQGGGYTF	TGTGCCAGCAGCTACGTACAGGGAGGTGGCTACACCTTC
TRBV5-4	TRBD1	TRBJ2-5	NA	CASSYTGTGGREQYF	TGTGCCAGCAGCTACACCGGGACAGGGGGCCGAGAGCAGTACTTC
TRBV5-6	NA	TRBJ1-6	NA	CASSLRGFGYSPLHF	TGTGCCAGCAGCTTGAGGGGTTTTGGGTACTCACCCCTCCACTTT
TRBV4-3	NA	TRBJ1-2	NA	CASSQDRSNYGYTF	TGCGCCAGCAGCCAAGATCGGTCTAACTATGGCTACACCTTC
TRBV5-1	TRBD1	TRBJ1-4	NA	CASSNTGGISGEKLFF	TGCGCCAGCAGCAACACAGGGGGCATCTCAGGTGAAAAACTGTTTTTT
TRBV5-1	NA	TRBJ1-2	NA	CASSLDVGNYGYTF	TGCGCCAGCAGCTTGGATGTAGGTAACTATGGCTACACCTTC
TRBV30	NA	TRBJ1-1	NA	CAWSALGERNTEAFF	TGTGCCTGGAGTGCCCTAGGGGAGAGGAACACTGAAGCTTTCTTT
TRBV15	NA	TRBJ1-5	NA	CATSRDRDNQPQHF	TGTGCCACCAGCAGAGATCGTGACAACCAGCCCCAGCATTTT
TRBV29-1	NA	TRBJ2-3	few	CSPPPRLHRDTDTQYF	TGCAGCCCCCCCCCAAGACTACACAGGGACACAGATACGCAGTATTTT
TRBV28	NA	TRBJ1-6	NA	CASREGNGFNSPLHF	TGTGCCAGCAGAGAGGGAAATGGTTTTAATTCACCCCTCCACTTT
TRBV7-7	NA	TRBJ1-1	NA	CASSPDKRYRRKNTEAFF	TGTGCCAGCAGCCCCGACAAGAGATACAGGCGTAAGAACACTGAAGCTTTCTTT
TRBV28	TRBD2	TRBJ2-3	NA	CASSAGTNDDTQYF	TGTGCCAGCAGTGCGGGGACTAACGACGATACGCAGTATTTT
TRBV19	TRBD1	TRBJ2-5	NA	CASSRDSRQETQYF	TGTGCCAGTAGCCGGGACAGTAGGCAAGAGACCCAGTACTTC
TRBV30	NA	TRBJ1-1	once	CAWTGVADTEAFF	TGTGCCTGGACCGGGGTGGCAGACACTGAAGCTTTCTTT
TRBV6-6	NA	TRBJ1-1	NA	CASTVIEQITEAFF	TGTGCCAGCACCGTGATCGAGCAGATAACTGAAGCTTTCTTT
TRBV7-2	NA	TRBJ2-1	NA	CASSLSPGNNEQFF	TGTGCCAGCAGCCTTAGCCCAGGTAACAATGAGCAGTTCTTC
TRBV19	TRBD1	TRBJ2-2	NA	CASRDRANTGELFF	TGTGCCAGTCGAGACAGGGCGAACACCGGGGAGCTGTTTTTT
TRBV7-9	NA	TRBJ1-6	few	CASSLEGTLDSPLHF	TGTGCCAGCAGCTTAGAAGGGACTCTCGATTCACCCCTCCACTTT
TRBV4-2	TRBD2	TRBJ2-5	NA	CASSQAASGGAWETQYF	TGTGCCAGCAGCCAAGCCGCCAGCGGGGGGGCGTGGGAGACCCAGTACTTC
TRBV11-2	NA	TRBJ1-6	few	CASSLDVFYSPLHF	TGTGCCAGCAGCTTAGATGTCTTTTATTCACCCCTCCACTTT
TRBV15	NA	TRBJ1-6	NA	CATGGSQDSPLHF	TGTGCCACAGGGGGAAGTCAGGATTCACCCCTCCACTTT
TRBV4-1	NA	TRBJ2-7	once	CASSQGTKAYEQYF	TGCGCCAGCAGCCAAGGGACAAAAGCCTACGAGCAGTACTTC
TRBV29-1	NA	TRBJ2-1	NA	CSVEGDQTHERFF	TGCAGCGTTGAAGGGGACCAGACCCATGAACGATTCTTC
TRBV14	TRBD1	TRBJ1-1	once	CASSQGQGRSAEAFF	TGTGCCAGCAGCCAAGGACAGGGGAGAAGCGCTGAAGCTTTCTTT
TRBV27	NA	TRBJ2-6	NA	CASRGHGSSGANVLTF	TGTGCCAGCAGGGGGCATGGAAGCTCTGGGGCCAACGTCCTGACTTTC
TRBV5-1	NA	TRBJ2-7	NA	CASSFSGGYEQYF	TGCGCCAGCAGCTTTTCCGGCGGTTACGAGCAGTACTTC